The present T cell receptor (beta chain) was sequenced within a study of shared clonotypes between healthy human individuals. Overall study results and limits: Clonotype sharing levels among donors were expected to vary with sequencing depth. Relative to their counterparts shared across all four donors, non-shared clonotypes exhibited diminished generation probabilities. Only blood was sampled; tissue repertoires likely differ.

TCRdb keeps only in-frame clones here, not all; method: immunoSEQ multiplex PCR. Of over a million clones in the sample, around 82% are singletons; the top ten hold more than 0.45%. Deletions cut 3 bases from V and 1 base from J, with 15 bases between. This CDR3 is 17 amino acids long. The V gene's germline CDR1 is MGHRA and CDR2 YSYEKL. Worth noting for this clone: Its antigen is not known.

A split of CD4+ cells into CD45RA+ naive and CD45RA-negative memory subsets was performed. This clonotype originated in a man younger than 35 in good health. Some clones in this sample may be carry-over from other donors' samples. The genes are TRBV4-1 and TRBJ2-2, with D hard to call. Sequences were obtained from memory CD4+ T cells from PBMCs. The subset: CD45RA-negative fraction. CDR3 amino acids: CASSHPTGGRNTGELFF. The CDR3 DNA sequence: TGCGCCAGCAGCCACCCCACCGGCGGACGGAACACCGGGGAGCTGTTTTTT.